Listed below are T cell receptor beta chains from one sample, sequenced in a study of blood T cell repertoires in COVID-19. This table comes from immunoSEQ multiplex PCR, and its TCRdb copy is limited to in-frame clones, with some not included. The sample has 200,000 to 250,000 clones, roughly 90% seen once; the top ten hold over 3%. Sequencing used PBMCs or T cells enriched from blood (not recorded which). These receptor sequences come from a woman aged 45-59 years in a cohort exposed to, infected with or recovered from COVID-19 (not recorded which). The CDR3 runs from the conserved cysteine through the conserved F or W. The order of the fields is J gene, V gene, D gene, clone size, CDR3 protein, CDR3 DNA. D genes are given only for firm matches. Expanded clones are given a class, and other clones once, few, many or no size at all.

TRBJ2-3	TRBV7-2	.	.	CASSLAGGSTDTQYF	TGTGCCAGCAGCTTAGCCGGGGGATCCACAGATACGCAGTATTTT
TRBJ1-5	TRBV7-9	.	once	CASSSPGQPQHF	TGTGCCAGCAGCTCGCCCGGTCAGCCCCAGCATTTT
TRBJ1-3	TRBV9	TRBD1	.	CASSVTGAHSGNTIYF	TGTGCCAGCAGCGTGACAGGGGCACACTCTGGAAACACCATATATTTT
TRBJ1-6	TRBV10-3	.	.	CAISFTGRNSPLHF	TGTGCCATCAGTTTTACAGGTAGAAATTCACCCCTCCACTTT
TRBJ2-3	TRBV6-2/TRBV6-3	TRBD2	.	CASSSPRGGASYTQYF	TGTGCCAGCAGTTCCCCCCGCGGGGGGGCCTCATATACGCAGTATTTT
TRBJ2-1	TRBV28	.	.	CASSSGVPEQFF	TGTGCCAGCAGTTCGGGAGTTCCTGAGCAGTTCTTC
TRBJ1-4	TRBV7-9	.	.	CASSRTVLNEKLFF	TGTGCCAGCAGCCGAACCGTACTTAATGAAAAACTGTTTTTT
TRBJ1-5	TRBV15	TRBD1	once	CATSSHSGTGGDQPQHF	TGTGCCACCAGCTCCCATTCCGGGACAGGGGGTGATCAGCCCCAGCATTTT
TRBJ1-4	TRBV6-5	.	.	CASRYTGFNEKLFF	TGTGCCAGCAGATACACAGGGTTCAATGAAAAACTGTTTTTT
TRBJ2-2	TRBV4-3	.	.	CASSQDNEGGGLSAGELFF	TGCGCCAGCAGCCAAGATAACGAGGGTGGTGGTCTTTCGGCCGGGGAGCTGTTTTTT
TRBJ2-1	TRBV5-4	TRBD2	.	CASSLRLAGGQDEQFF	TGTGCCAGCAGCTTGAGACTAGCGGGGGGGCAAGATGAGCAGTTCTTC
TRBJ2-6	TRBV9	.	.	CASSVDHRESGANVLTF	TGTGCCAGCAGCGTAGACCACAGGGAGTCTGGGGCCAACGTCCTGACTTTC
TRBJ1-5	TRBV18	TRBD1	.	CASSPTRDRVFPSEPQHF	TGTGCCAGCTCCCCGACCCGGGACAGGGTCTTTCCGTCTGAGCCCCAGCATTTT